Shown below are 5 T cell receptor beta chains from a single sample sequenced in a study of blood T cell repertoires in COVID-19. TCRdb's copy holds only in-frame clones and misses some; the assay was immunoSEQ multiplex PCR. The table includes 110,000 to 150,000 clones, more than 80% detected once. Sequenced: peripheral blood. The source of these receptors is a woman older than 75 with acute or convalescent COVID-19.

The chain carries TRBV9 and TRBJ2-1; TRBD2 agrees at 8 bases. The trim removed 3 bases at V and 0 bases at J, leaving 5 bases unmatched. In germline, CDR1 is SGDLS, CDR2 YYNGEE. CDR3 length equals 16 residues. The CDR3 bases are TGTGCCAGCAGCGCTGGTGGACTAGCCTCCTACAATGAGCAGTTCTTC. It is translated as CASSAGGLASYNEQFF.

The chain combines TRBV30 with TRBJ1-1; the D gene is possibly TRBD1 (6 bases). CDR1 is GTSNPN and CDR2 is SVGIG in the germline V gene (reference sequence). Trimming took off 2 bases at V and 6 bases at J, with 10 bases between the two ends. The CDR3 consists of 12 residues. The CDR3 is CAWSPTGPEAFF. The CDR3 DNA reads TGTGCCTGGAGTCCTACAGGGCCTGAAGCTTTCTTT.

The gene calls are TRBV21-1 and TRBJ2-7; the table's D call TRBD1 went unverified against the DNA. TRBV21-1 has pseudogene status. The CDR3 spans 18 residues. The CDR3: CASSKEYRARTHSNAQYF. The DNA for the CDR3 is TGTGCCAGCAGCAAAGAATACAGGGCTCGGACTCACTCAAACGCGCAGTACTTC.

This clone has only a few counts. This chain connects TRBV7-2 to TRBJ1-2; D call uncertain. V was trimmed by 5 bases and J by 4 bases, leaving 14 bases between them. The germline CDR1 and CDR2 sequences are SGHTA and FQGNSA. There are 14 residues in the CDR3. The CDR3 DNA sequence: TGTGCCAGCAGCCCCGGAGGGCGTAGCTATGGCTACACCTTC. It is translated as CASSPGGRSYGYTF.

To note about this clone: Other DNA sequences in the same sample also yield this CDR3. The chain links TRBV7-3 to TRBJ2-5, with 11 bases fitting TRBD2. V lost 2 bases to trimming and J lost 2 bases; unmatched junction nucleotides: 4. This CDR3 comprises 16 residues. Looked up from germline, CDR1 is SGHTA and CDR2 is FQGTGA. For the CDR3, the DNA is TGTGCCAGCAGCTTAGGGCTAGCGGGGGGTCAAGAGACCCAGTACTTC. Its translation: CASSLGLAGGQETQYF.